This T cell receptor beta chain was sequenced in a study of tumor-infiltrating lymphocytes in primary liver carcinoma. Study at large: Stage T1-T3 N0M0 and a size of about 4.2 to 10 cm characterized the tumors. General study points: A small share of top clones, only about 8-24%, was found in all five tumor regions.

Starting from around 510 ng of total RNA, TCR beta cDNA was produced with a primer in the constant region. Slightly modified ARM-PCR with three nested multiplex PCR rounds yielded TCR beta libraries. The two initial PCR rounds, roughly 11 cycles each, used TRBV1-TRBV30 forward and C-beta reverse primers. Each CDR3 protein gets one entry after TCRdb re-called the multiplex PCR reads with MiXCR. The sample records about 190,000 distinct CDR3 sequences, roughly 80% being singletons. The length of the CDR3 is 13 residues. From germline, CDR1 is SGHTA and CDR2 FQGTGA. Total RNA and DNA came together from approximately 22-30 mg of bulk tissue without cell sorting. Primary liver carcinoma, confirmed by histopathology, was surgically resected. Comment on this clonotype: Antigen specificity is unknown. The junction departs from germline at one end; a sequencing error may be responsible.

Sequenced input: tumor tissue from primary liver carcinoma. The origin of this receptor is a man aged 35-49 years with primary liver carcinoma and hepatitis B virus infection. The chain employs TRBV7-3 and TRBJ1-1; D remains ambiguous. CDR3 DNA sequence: TGTGCCAGCGGCTTAGGCCGCGACACTGAAGCTTTCTTT. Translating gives CASGLGRDTEAFF.